This T cell receptor (beta chain) was profiled in a study of CD8 T cells in ankylosing spondylitis listed by TCRdb under 2017. About the investigation overall: To find TCR variants linked to disease, the study profiled T cell receptor beta repertoires in ankylosing spondylitis patients and healthy donors. The full study cohort was made up of about 25 ankylosing spondylitis patients and more than 90 healthy donors. Peripheral blood was sampled, and synovial fluid was additionally collected from ankylosing spondylitis patients. The full study reports these points: The disease-linked clones showed a CD8+ phenotype and occurred at relatively low frequencies in peripheral blood. The disease-linked clones were reported as significantly enriched in matched synovial fluid samples from ankylosing spondylitis patients. Some motif variants had previously been reported in the synovial fluid and blood of reactive arthritis patients, which suggests shared mechanisms of disease initiation. A TCR beta motif of 7 or 8 highly homologous amino acid variants appeared characteristic of blood from ankylosing spondylitis patients.

This clonotype was seen a handful of times. Its binding antigen is unknown. A read error is possible here, since a much larger clone lies one base away. The reads were generated on an Illumina HiSeq 2500. Quantitative 5'-RACE with molecular barcodes was used to prepare TCR beta libraries. From the authors' description of their analysis: Disease-linked TCR variants were identified with a new computational method built on a probabilistic model of VDJ rearrangement. The public reads were reanalyzed by TCRdb: fastp trimming at Q25, MiXCR alignment, in-frame beta chains only. Rows are combined by CDR3 protein, so each entry shows the most common genes and DNA. The V and J calls come from TCRdb's annotation, not from the publication. The sample table holds 160,000 or so distinct CDR3 sequences, of which just over 9.5% were seen once. The leading ten clones occupy approximately 16% of the sample. Including the terminal cysteine and phenylalanine, the CDR3 comprises 15 residues. This entry keeps only the CDR3 DNA: 45 bases, framed from base 1. V sheds 2 bases and J sheds 8 bases, leaving 16 bases between their ends. Taken from the germline V gene, the CDR1 and CDR2 loops are SGHVS and FQNEAQ.

The receptor was isolated from a female donor with ankylosing spondylitis or in good health (not recorded which). The specimen was blood, either unsorted or a sorted T cell fraction (not recorded which). The chain links TRBV7-8 with TRBJ2-1; the D segment might be TRBD1 or TRBD2, since each matches 5 bases. The DNA reads as follows: TGTGCCAGCAGCTTATTGGGGGAGCTCCGCGATGAGCAGTTCTTC. It specifies CASSLLGELRDEQFF.